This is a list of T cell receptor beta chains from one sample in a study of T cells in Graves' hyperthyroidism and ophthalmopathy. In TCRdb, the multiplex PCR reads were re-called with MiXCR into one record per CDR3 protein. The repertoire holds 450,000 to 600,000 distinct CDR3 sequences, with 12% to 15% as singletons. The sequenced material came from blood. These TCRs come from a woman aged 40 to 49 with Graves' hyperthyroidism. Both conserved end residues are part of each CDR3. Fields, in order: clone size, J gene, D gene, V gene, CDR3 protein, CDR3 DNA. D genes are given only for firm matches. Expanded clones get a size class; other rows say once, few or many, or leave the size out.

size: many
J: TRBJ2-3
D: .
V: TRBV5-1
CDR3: CASSLSGSTDTQYF
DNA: TGCGCCAGCAGCTTGAGCGGAAGCACAGATACGCAGTATTTT

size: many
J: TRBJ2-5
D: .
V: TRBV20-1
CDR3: CSARDLYQETQYF
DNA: TGCAGTGCTAGGGACCTGTACCAAGAGACCCAGTACTTC

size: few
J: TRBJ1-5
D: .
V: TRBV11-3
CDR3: CASSLNLGRPQHF
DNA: TGTGCCAGCAGCTTAAATCTGGGTAGGCCCCAGCATTTT

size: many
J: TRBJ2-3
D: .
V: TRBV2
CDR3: CASSSRLTDTQYF
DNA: TGTGCCAGCAGTTCTCGACTCACAGATACGCAGTATTTT

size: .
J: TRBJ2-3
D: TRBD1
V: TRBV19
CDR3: CASSIRGQGPDTQYF
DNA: TGTGCCAGTAGTATACGGGGACAGGGTCCAGATACGCAGTATTTT

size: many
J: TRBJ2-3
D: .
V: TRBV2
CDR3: CASSELSGGGSDTQYF
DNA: TGTGCCAGCAGTGAACTGTCCGGTGGGGGTTCAGATACGCAGTATTTT

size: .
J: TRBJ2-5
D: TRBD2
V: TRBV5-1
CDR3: CASSLKLAGVETQYF
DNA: TGCGCCAGCAGCTTAAAGCTAGCGGGAGTAGAGACCCAGTACTTC

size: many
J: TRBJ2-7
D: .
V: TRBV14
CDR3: CASSQDETGSYEQYF
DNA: TGTGCCAGCAGCCAAGACGAGACAGGCAGCTACGAGCAGTACTTC

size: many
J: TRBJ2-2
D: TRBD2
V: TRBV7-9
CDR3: CASSTGLAGAAGELFF
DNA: TGTGCCAGCAGCACGGGACTAGCGGGAGCGGCCGGGGAGCTGTTTTTT

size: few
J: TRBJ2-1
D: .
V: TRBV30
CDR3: CAWGLYNEQFF
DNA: TGTGCCTGGGGACTGTACAATGAGCAGTTCTTC

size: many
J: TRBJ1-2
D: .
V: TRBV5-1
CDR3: CASSLTRTDYGYTF
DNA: TGCGCCAGCAGCTTGACGAGGACAGACTATGGCTACACCTTC

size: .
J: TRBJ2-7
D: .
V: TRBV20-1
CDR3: CSASGTPSYEQYF
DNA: TGCAGTGCTAGTGGGACACCTTCCTACGAGCAGTACTTC

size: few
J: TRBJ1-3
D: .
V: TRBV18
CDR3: CASSPGGNGNTIYF
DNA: TGTGCCAGCTCACCAGGGGGGAATGGAAACACCATATATTTT

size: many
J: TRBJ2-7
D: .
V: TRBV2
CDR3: CASTDRNLAYEQYF
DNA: TGTGCCAGCACTGACAGAAATCTCGCCTACGAGCAGTACTTC

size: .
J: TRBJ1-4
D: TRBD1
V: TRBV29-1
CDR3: CSVGSDRANEKLFF
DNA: TGCAGCGTGGGGTCGGACAGGGCTAATGAAAAACTGTTTTTT

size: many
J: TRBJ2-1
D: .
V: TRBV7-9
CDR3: CASSPMGGAYNEQFF
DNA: TGTGCCAGCAGCCCCATGGGGGGGGCGTACAATGAGCAGTTCTTC

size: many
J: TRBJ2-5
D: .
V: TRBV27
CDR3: CASSFQSQETQYF
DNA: TGTGCCAGCAGTTTTCAAAGCCAAGAGACCCAGTACTTC

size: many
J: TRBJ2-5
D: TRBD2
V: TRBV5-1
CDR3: CASSFGTSGMETQYF
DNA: TGCGCCAGCAGCTTCGGGACTAGCGGGATGGAGACCCAGTACTTC

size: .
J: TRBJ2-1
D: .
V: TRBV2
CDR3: CAGVRDEQFF
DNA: TGTGCCGGGGTACGTGATGAGCAGTTCTTC

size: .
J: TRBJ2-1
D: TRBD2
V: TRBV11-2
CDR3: CASSFFSGRANEQFF
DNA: TGTGCCAGCAGCTTCTTTAGCGGGAGGGCCAATGAGCAGTTCTTC

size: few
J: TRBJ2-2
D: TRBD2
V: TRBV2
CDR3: CASRGLAGPTGELFF
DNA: TGTGCCAGCAGAGGACTAGCGGGACCAACCGGGGAGCTGTTTTTT

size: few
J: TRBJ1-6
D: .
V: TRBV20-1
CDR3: CSATSGLNSPLHF
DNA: TGCAGTGCTACATCAGGACTAAATTCACCCCTCCACTTT

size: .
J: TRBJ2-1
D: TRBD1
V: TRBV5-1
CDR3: CASSASGQGKNEQFF
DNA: TGCGCCAGCAGCGCCTCGGGACAGGGTAAGAATGAGCAGTTCTTC

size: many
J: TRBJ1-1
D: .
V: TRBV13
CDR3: CASSLAFLQNTEAFF
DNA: TGTGCCAGCAGCTTAGCCTTTTTACAGAACACTGAAGCTTTCTTT

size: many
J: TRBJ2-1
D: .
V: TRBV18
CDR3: CASSPPRNEQFF
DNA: TGTGCCAGCTCACCACCCCGTAATGAGCAGTTCTTC

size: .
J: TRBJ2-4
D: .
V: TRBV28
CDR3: CASRRQTLAKNIQYF
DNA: TGTGCCAGCAGGCGGCAGACCCTAGCCAAAAACATTCAGTACTTC

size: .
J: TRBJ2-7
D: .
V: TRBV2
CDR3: CASRASSSCEQYF
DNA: TGTGCCAGCAGAGCTAGCAGTTCCTGCGAGCAGTACTTC

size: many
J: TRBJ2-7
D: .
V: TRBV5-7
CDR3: CASRPGTEPWGQYF
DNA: TGTGCCAGCAGGCCCGGGACTGAACCTTGGGGGCAGTACTTC

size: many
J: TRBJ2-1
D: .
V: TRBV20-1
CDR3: CSARDQHSRSDEQFF
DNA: TGCAGTGCTAGAGATCAACACTCCCGCAGCGATGAGCAGTTCTTC

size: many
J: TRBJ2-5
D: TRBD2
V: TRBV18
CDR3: CASSPGLAAYQETQYF
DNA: TGTGCCAGCTCCCCGGGACTAGCGGCGTACCAAGAGACCCAGTACTTC

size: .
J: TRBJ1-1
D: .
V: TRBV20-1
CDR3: CSVPGRMNTEAFF
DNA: TGCAGTGTCCCGGGACGCATGAACACTGAAGCTTTCTTT

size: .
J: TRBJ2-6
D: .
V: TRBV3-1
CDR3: CASSQGSSSGANVLTF
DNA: TGTGCCAGCAGCCAAGGGAGCAGCTCTGGGGCCAACGTCCTGACTTTC

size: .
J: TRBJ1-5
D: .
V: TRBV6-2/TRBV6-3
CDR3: CASSPQGVVGNQPQHF
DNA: TGTGCCAGCAGTCCCCAAGGGGTCGTGGGCAATCAGCCCCAGCATTTT

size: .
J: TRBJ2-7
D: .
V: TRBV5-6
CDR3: CASSFGTEQYF
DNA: TGTGCCAGCAGCTTTGGCACCGAGCAGTACTTC

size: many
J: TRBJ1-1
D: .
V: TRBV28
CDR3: CASSLSQGITEAFF
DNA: TGTGCCAGCAGTTTATCTCAGGGAATTACTGAAGCTTTCTTT

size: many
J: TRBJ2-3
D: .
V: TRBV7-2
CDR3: CASSLAAHTDTQYF
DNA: TGTGCCAGCAGCTTAGCAGCTCACACAGATACGCAGTATTTT

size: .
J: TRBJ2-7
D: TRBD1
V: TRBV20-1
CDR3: CSCGTGVYEQYF
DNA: TGCAGCTGCGGGACAGGGGTATACGAGCAGTACTTC